This T cell receptor (beta chain) was sequenced for a study of somatic mutations in cytotoxic T cells in rheumatoid arthritis. Study-level information: Each patient's diagnosis was followed right away by a blood draw (30 ml EDTA), before any treatment. Using a FACSAria II or Sony SH800, a portion of the V beta antibody-stained T-cell populations were flow-sorted at nearly 100% purity, and among those populations were V beta1+ cells that were then sequenced for TCRB.

Clones were sequenced by immunoSEQ multiplex PCR, and TCRdb holds only the in-frame ones, with some missing. The sample yields roughly 16,000 clones, over 65% seen once. V gave up 7 bases and J gave up 6 bases; unmatched junction bases: 7. Germline CDR1 and CDR2: MNHNY and SVGAGI (reference sequence). The CDR3 spans 13 residues. Findings of the study overall: The largest CD8+ clone made up over 20% of CD8+ cells in about an eighth of the 65 patients.

Flow cytometry served to check the purity of CD4+ and CD8+ cells, which were isolated by positive magnetic bead selection. Turning to this clone: The antigen remains unidentified.

Sequences were obtained from CD8+ T cells sorted from blood. The receptor was derived from an adult with rheumatoid arthritis. The rearrangement links TRBV6-6 to TRBJ1-2; 8 bases are shared with TRBD1. In DNA, the CDR3 is TGTGCCAGCACCGCGGACAGGGCGGATGGCTACACCTTC. This sequence encodes CASTADRADGYTF.